These 25 T cell receptor beta chains came from one sample sequenced in a study of T cell responses to AZD1222 COVID-19 vaccine. Using immunoSEQ multiplex PCR, the repertoire was profiled, and TCRdb retains in-frame clones only, with some absent. The sample shows 96,000 or so clones, around 90% of them seen only once. The sequences come from peripheral blood, collected on day 0 of AZD1222 vaccination. The receptor source for this set is an adult in good health.

The rearrangement uses TRBV11-3 and TRBJ2-2, with D uncertain. CDR3 size: 13 residues. Germline assignment: CDR1 SGHNT and CDR2 YENEEA. V lost 2 bases, J lost 5 bases, and 6 bases lay in between. Written as DNA, the CDR3 is TGTGCCAGCAGCTTAAAAGTAACCGGGGAGCTGTTTTTT. It yields the protein CASSLKVTGELFF.

The chain couples TRBV2 to TRBJ1-2; the D gene is possibly TRBD1 (6 bases). Germline V gene lookup returns CDR1 SNHLY and CDR2 FYNNEI. V was shortened by 6 bases and J by 4 bases, with 12 bases between the two germline ends. The CDR3 totals 13 residues. CDR3 in amino acids: CASREGEIYGYTF. DNA of the CDR3: TGTGCCAGCAGGGAGGGGGAAATCTATGGCTACACCTTC.

V is TRBV9 and J is TRBJ2-2; D is perhaps TRBD1 (6 bases). The CDR3 has 17 amino acids. CDR1 is SGDLS and CDR2 is YYNGEE in the germline V gene. Deletions cut 0 bases from V and 3 bases from J, with 15 bases between. The CDR3 region has the DNA TGTGCCAGCAGCGTAGGGGGACATCAAGGAGACACCGGGGAGCTGTTTTTT. Its translation is CASSVGGHQGDTGELFF.

The gene calls are TRBV6-2 or TRBV6-3 and TRBJ2-1; D is undetermined. V was cut by 2 bases and J by 7 bases, with 9 bases left in between. This CDR3 has 13 residues. CDR1 is MNHEY, CDR2 SVGEGT, per germline. Written as DNA, the CDR3 is TGTGCCAGCAGTTACAGCTTTTGGAATGAGCAGTTCTTC. It specifies CASSYSFWNEQFF.

This clone was seen once. This chain joins TRBV6-5 and TRBJ2-6; D possibly corresponds to TRBD2 (5 bases). The CDR3 totals 13 residues. CDR1 and CDR2 from the germline V gene are MNHEY and SVGAGI. V lost 11 bases and J lost 1, with 9 bases in between. CDR3 in DNA: TGTGCCGCGCGGGTTTCTGGGGCCAACGTCCTGACTTTC. This translates into CAARVSGANVLTF.

This CDR3 reads CASRPDRGPYEQYF. CDR3 sequence (DNA): TGTGCCAGCAGGCCCGACAGGGGGCCCTACGAGCAGTACTTC. The V and J genes are TRBV2 and TRBJ2-7; TRBD1 matches at 10 bases. J lost 2 bases, V lost 6 bases, and 4 bases had no gene match. Germline V gives CDR1 SNHLY, CDR2 FYNNEI. The length of the CDR3 is 14 residues.

The rearrangement links TRBV2 to TRBJ2-2; the D is unclear. Germline-derived CDR1 and CDR2 are SNHLY and FYNNEI. Trimming cost V 6 bases and J 2 bases, with 7 bases left between them. The CDR3 extends over 13 amino acids. The CDR3 protein is CASSLENTGELFF. The CDR3 nucleotides read TGTGCCAGCAGCCTGGAAAACACCGGGGAGCTGTTTTTT.

This chain links TRBV18 with TRBJ1-4; D is undetermined. V gave up 2 bases and J gave up 4 bases, with 14 bases separating them. CDR1 is KGHSH and CDR2 is LQKENI in the germline V gene. The CDR3 length is 16 residues. As DNA, the CDR3 is TGTGCCAGCTCACCAAGCCCACCGGAAGGTAATGAAAAACTGTTTTTT. Its protein product is CASSPSPPEGNEKLFF.

This chain joins TRBV11-1 and TRBJ2-7; 7 bases fit TRBD1. The CDR3 runs to 15 residues. The ends lost 7 bases at V and 2 bases at J; junction bases unmatched: 11. Germline V gene lookup returns CDR1 SGHAT and CDR2 FQDESV (reference sequence). The CDR3 loop reads CASKALGTDTYEQYF. The CDR3 DNA is TGTGCCAGCAAGGCCCTCGGGACAGATACCTACGAGCAGTACTTC.

The chain couples TRBV27 to TRBJ2-7, with 14 bases aligning to TRBD2. J was trimmed by 6 bases and V by 6 bases; bases with no gene match: 7. Germline-derived CDR1 and CDR2 are MNHEY and SMNVEV (reference sequence). This CDR3 has 15 amino acids. CDR3 region: CASRGTSGSYREQYF. For the CDR3, the DNA is TGTGCCAGCAGAGGGACTAGCGGGAGCTATCGCGAGCAGTACTTC.

The rearrangement joins TRBV7-2 to TRBJ2-7; TRBD2 matches at 10 bases. The trim removed 2 bases at V and 6 bases at J, leaving 10 bases unmatched. CDR1 and CDR2 from the germline V gene are SGHTA and FQGNSA. The CDR3 covers 16 residues. Written as DNA, the CDR3 is TGTGCCAGCAGCTTACACCCAGCGGGAGGGTCCCTCGAGCAGTACTTC. Protein product: CASSLHPAGGSLEQYF.

The chain uses TRBV19 and TRBJ1-2; D is unclear. Germline loops: CDR1 LNHDA, CDR2 SQIVND (reference sequence). The CDR3 has 12 amino acids. Trimming took 6 bases from V and 4 from J, leaving 9 bases between them. The CDR3 DNA reads as TGTGCCAGTAGATACGGGATCTATGGCTACACCTTC. Translation: CASRYGIYGYTF.

This clone showed up just once. The chain is built from TRBV28 and TRBJ2-1; 8 nucleotides match TRBD2. CDR1 is MDHEN and CDR2 is SYDVKM in the germline V gene. V lost 1 base and J lost 5; bases outside the gene matches: 4. The CDR3 covers 15 residues. Here the CDR3 reads CASSLYGRGNNEQFF. Written as DNA, the CDR3 is TGTGCCAGCAGTTTATACGGGAGGGGTAACAATGAGCAGTTCTTC.

V is TRBV7-2 and J is TRBJ2-2; D gene ambiguous. CDR3 length: 16 residues. From germline, CDR1 is SGHTA and CDR2 FQGNSA. Between the trimmed V and J ends, which lost 1 base and 4 bases, there was a span of 13 bases. The CDR3 sequence is CASSLDLTPTTGELFF. Written as DNA, the CDR3 is TGTGCCAGCAGCTTAGACTTAACCCCGACCACCGGGGAGCTGTTTTTT.

The chain uses TRBV6-5 and TRBJ2-1, with TRBD2 matching over 7 bases. The CDR3 consists of 15 residues. Germline V gene sequence: CDR1 MNHEY, CDR2 SVGAGI. Unmatched junction bases numbered 6, after V lost 6 bases and J lost 1 base. The CDR3 DNA reads TGTGCCAGCAGCCGGGACTACTTATCCTACAATGAGCAGTTCTTC. Its protein product is CASSRDYLSYNEQFF.

This clone was counted only a few times. The chain couples TRBV7-2 to TRBJ2-2, with D maybe TRBD1 (6 bases). CDR1 is SGHTA and CDR2 is FQGNSA in the germline V gene. The CDR3 totals 18 residues. Trimming removed 5 bases from V and 0 bases from J, with 19 bases in between. CDR3 region: CASSPRGPGTSNTGELFF. The CDR3 region has the DNA TGTGCCAGCAGCCCCAGGGGCCCCGGGACATCGAACACCGGGGAGCTGTTTTTT.

This sequence joins TRBV15 and TRBJ2-3; TRBD1 aligns across 11 bases. V gave up 9 bases and J gave up 1 base; unmatched junction bases: 3. Germline-derived CDR1 and CDR2 are LNHNV and YYDKDF (reference sequence). The CDR3 is 14 residues long. DNA for the CDR3: TGTGCCACGGGACAGGGGGTGGGCACAGATACGCAGTATTTT. Translated: CATGQGVGTDTQYF.

This rearrangement joins TRBV28 to TRBJ1-3; D gene ambiguous. The CDR3 runs 15 residues. Trimming left V 6 bases short and J 0 bases short, with 12 bases between. The germline gives CDR1 MDHEN, CDR2 SYDVKM. As DNA, the CDR3 is TGTGCCAGCAGCCTGACGTTTGCCTCTGGAAACACCATATATTTT. Its translation: CASSLTFASGNTIYF.

Worth noting for this clone: One end of the junction varies from germline; a read error may be responsible. This chain's CDR3 is CASSLGQPQTGELFF. CDR3 DNA: TGTGCTAGCAGCTTAGGGCAGCCCCAGACCGGGGAGCTGTTTTTT. The V call is TRBV7-7, the J call TRBJ2-2; D gene uncertain. The CDR3 runs to 15 residues. Germline V CDR1 and CDR2: SSHAT, FNYEAQ (reference sequence).

This chain links TRBV19 with TRBJ1-1; 8 bases are shared with TRBD1. CDR3 length: 15 residues. The ends lost 7 bases at V and 1 base at J; junction bases unmatched: 8. The germline gives CDR1 LNHDA, CDR2 SQIVND (reference sequence). The CDR3, as DNA: TGTGCCAGTATTCTCGGAGGGACAGGGAACACTGAAGCTTTCTTT. Its protein is CASILGGTGNTEAFF.

This chain connects TRBV7-2 to TRBJ2-7; 7 positions match TRBD2. Germline V lookup: CDR1 SGHTA, CDR2 FQGNSA. The J segment lost 3 bases and the V segment lost 6 bases, leaving 11 bases of the junction unmatched. The CDR3 totals 15 residues. The CDR3 DNA follows: TGTGCCAGCAGTTACCAGGGCGCGGGAGTCTACGAGCAGTACTTC. This sequence encodes CASSYQGAGVYEQYF.

The chain carries TRBV7-3 and TRBJ2-7; D might be TRBD2 (5 bases). This CDR3 is built from 13 residues. Germline values: CDR1 SGHTA, CDR2 FQGTGA. With 5 bases removed from V and 0 bases from J, the gap between germline ends came to 8 bases. CDR3: CASSPGISYEQYF. The CDR3 coding sequence is TGTGCCAGCAGCCCCGGGATCTCCTACGAGCAGTACTTC. The complete variable domain, with remaining parts taken from reference TRBV7-3 and TRBJ2-7, reads GAGVSQTPSNKVTEKGKYVELRCDPISGHTALYWYRQSLGQGPEFLIYFQGTGAADDSGLPNDRFFAVRPEGSVSTLKIQRTERGDSAVYLCASSPGISYEQYFGPGTRLTVT.

The chain couples TRBV19 to TRBJ1-5, with D possibly TRBD1 on 5 matching bases. Trimming removed 3 bases from V and 2 bases from J, with 14 bases in between. This CDR3 contains 16 residues. Looked up from germline, CDR1 is LNHDA and CDR2 is SQIVND (reference sequence). This CDR3 reads CASSMVGRAGNQPQHF. The CDR3 bases are TGTGCCAGTAGTATGGTCGGCAGGGCTGGCAATCAGCCCCAGCATTTT.

The chain couples TRBV3-1 (or the pseudogene TRBV3-2) to TRBJ2-1, with 7 bases aligning to TRBD2. Germline assignment: CDR1 LGHDT and CDR2 YNNKEL (reference sequence). Trimming cost V 3 bases and J 0 bases; bases outside gene matches: 2. The CDR3 is 15 residues long. The CDR3 DNA sequence: TGTGCCAGCAGCCAGGGCGGGAGCTCCTACAATGAGCAGTTCTTC. It encodes CASSQGGSSYNEQFF.

The chain has TRBV28 and TRBJ1-2; D is uncertain. The length of the CDR3 is 12 residues. CDR1 and CDR2 from the germline V gene are MDHEN and SYDVKM. Between the trimmed V and J ends, which lost 5 bases and 4 bases, there was a span of 8 bases. The CDR3 sequence: CASSPQAYGYTF. The CDR3 coding sequence is TGTGCCAGCAGTCCGCAGGCCTATGGCTACACCTTC.